One and the same sample provided the 27 T cell receptor beta chains below, sequenced in a study of cytomegalovirus exposure and HLA in healthy donors. Amplification used 60 Vbeta primers and 13 Jbeta primers. Sequenced by immunoSEQ multiplex PCR; TCRdb stores in-frame clones only, minus some. The sample shows roughly 160,000 clones, more than 80% of them seen only once. Sequencing was carried out using PBMCs. The source of these receptors is a male donor in good health and CMV-seronegative.

The chain has TRBV5-1 and TRBJ2-1; 7 nucleotides line up with TRBD2. The germline CDR1 and CDR2 sequences are SGHRS and YFSETQ. This CDR3 spans 14 amino acids. V trimming: 5 bases; J trimming: 5 bases; junction bases outside the gene matches: 7. Here the CDR3 DNA reads TGCGCCAGCAGGCTCCGGGGGGAGGACAATGAGCAGTTCTTC. It is translated as CASRLRGEDNEQFF.

This clone has just a few counts. V is TRBV6-5 and J is TRBJ1-5; 7 nucleotides match TRBD1. CDR3 size: 13 residues. The ends lost 5 bases at V and 6 bases at J; junction bases unmatched: 4. From germline, CDR1 is MNHEY and CDR2 SVGAGI. The CDR3 DNA is TGTGCCAGCAGTGGGGACAGAACTCAGCCCCAGCATTTT. Translation gives CASSGDRTQPQHF.

V gene TRBV28 combines with J gene TRBJ2-5, with 7 bases fitting TRBD1. The length of the CDR3 is 14 residues. V shed 5 bases, J shed 2 bases, and the junction held 5 bases outside the gene matches. Germline lookup yields CDR1 MDHEN and CDR2 SYDVKM. Here the CDR3 DNA reads TGTGCCAGCAGTGCCTTGACAGGGCAAGAGACCCAGTACTTC. It codes for CASSALTGQETQYF.

This clone was seen once. This chain connects TRBV10-3 to TRBJ1-1, with D possibly TRBD1 on 5 matching bases. V was shortened by 6 bases and J by 5 bases, with 13 bases between the two germline ends. The CDR3 contains 13 residues. Germline V gene data show CDR1 as ENHRY and CDR2 as SYGVKD. The CDR3 region is CAIRPPTDTEAFF. In nucleotides, the CDR3 is TGTGCCATCAGACCACCGACAGATACTGAAGCTTTCTTT.

V is TRBV5-8 and J is TRBJ1-5; 7 nucleotides match TRBD1. CDR1 and CDR2 (germline): SGHTS, YDEGEE. With 2 bases clipped from V and 5 bases from J, the junction kept 7 bases outside the gene matches. The CDR3 spans 15 residues. CDR3 coding DNA: TGTGCCAGCAGCTTTTACAGGGGAGGTGATCAGCCCCAGCATTTT. Protein: CASSFYRGGDQPQHF.

The V call is TRBV4-1, the J call TRBJ2-3; TRBD1 matches at 9 bases. V was pared by 2 bases and J by 4 bases, with 4 bases of the junction left unmatched. Germline assignment: CDR1 MGHRA and CDR2 YSYEKL. The CDR3 is made up of 15 amino acids. The DNA of the CDR3 is TGCGCCAGCAGCCAAACCGGGACAGGGCCAGATACGCAGTATTTT. Protein sequence: CASSQTGTGPDTQYF.

The rearrangement links TRBV23-1 to TRBJ1-4; TRBD1 matches at 7 bases. TRBV23-1 qualifies as an ORF whose function is uncertain. Trimming at V came to 0 bases and at J to 5 bases, leaving 9 bases not matched to a gene. The CDR3 sequence is 17 residues long. In DNA form, the CDR3 reads TGCGCCAGCAGTCAATCGAGATGGGACAGTGGAAATGAAAAACTGTTTTTT. Its protein is CASSQSRWDSGNEKLFF.

The gene calls are TRBV7-6 and TRBJ1-1, with 7 bases aligning to TRBD1. The CDR3 consists of 15 residues. Per germline, CDR1 SGHVS and CDR2 FNYEAQ. The ends lost 6 bases at V and 1 base at J; junction bases unmatched: 8. Here the CDR3 reads CASRTGQAPNTEAFF. The CDR3 DNA reads as TGTGCCAGCAGAACTGGACAGGCCCCGAACACTGAAGCTTTCTTT.

The rearrangement links TRBV5-5 to TRBJ1-5; D possibly corresponds to TRBD1 (5 bases). The V gene's germline CDR1 is SGHKS and CDR2 YYEKEE (reference sequence). The CDR3 is 20 residues long. V was cut by 4 bases and J by 2 bases, with 28 bases left in between. CDR3 nucleotide sequence: TGTGCCAGCAGCACCTACTTCCCGGGACTGCCTAATGGGGGCAATCAGCCCCAGCATTTT. Residues: CASSTYFPGLPNGGNQPQHF.

The rearrangement links TRBV4-1 to TRBJ2-1; the D gene is possibly TRBD1 (6 bases). The germline V gene has CDR1 MGHRA and CDR2 YSYEKL. V dropped 6 bases and J dropped 3 bases, with 12 bases sitting between them. The CDR3 is 14 residues long. CDR3 nucleotides: TGCGCCAGCAGTAACAGGGCCGGCTACAATGAGCAGTTCTTC. It yields the protein CASSNRAGYNEQFF.

The V and J genes are TRBV7-8 and TRBJ2-1, with 10 bases lining up with TRBD2. The CDR3 runs 14 residues. CDR1 and CDR2 (germline): SGHVS, FQNEAQ. Losses at the gene ends were 5 bases for V and 8 bases for J; bases not matched to a gene: 6. CDR3 residues: CASSRAGTSDEQFF. In nucleotides, the CDR3 is TGTGCCAGCAGCCGCGCCGGGACTAGCGATGAGCAGTTCTTC.

The gene calls are TRBV7-6 and TRBJ2-2; 8 bases align to TRBD2. The germline V gene encodes CDR1 SGHVS and CDR2 FNYEAQ. V shed 11 bases and J 0 bases; nucleotides not matched to a gene: 5. This CDR3 is 14 amino acids long. The CDR3 is CAGSGGPNTGELFF. CDR3 sequence (DNA): TGTGCCGGCTCGGGGGGGCCGAACACCGGGGAGCTGTTTTTT.

In this sample, this clone turned up a few times. The chain combines TRBV18 with TRBJ1-1, with D tentatively TRBD1 (5 bases). The CDR3 is made up of 13 amino acids. V lost 6 bases and J 4 bases, leaving 12 bases between the germline ends. From germline, CDR1 is KGHSH and CDR2 LQKENI. The CDR3 protein is CASSAQGATEAFF. In DNA form, the CDR3 reads TGTGCCAGCTCGGCTCAGGGCGCCACTGAAGCTTTCTTT.

This clone was recorded a few times. J is TRBJ2-2 and V is TRBV28, with a weak D call TRBD1 (6 bases). V was shortened by 3 bases and J by 6 bases, with 17 bases between the two germline ends. This CDR3 spans 16 amino acids. CDR1 and CDR2 (germline): MDHEN, SYDVKM. CDR3 nucleotide sequence: TGTGCCAGCAGTTTCGGGGTTGGCAGGGGATCCGGGGAGCTGTTTTTT. It yields the protein CASSFGVGRGSGELFF. Based on the CDR3 plus reference TRBV28 and TRBJ2-2, the full variable domain is DVKVTQSSRYLVKRTGEKVFLECVQDMDHENMFWYRQDPGLGLRLIYFSYDVKMKEKGDIPEGYSVSREKKERFSLILESASTNQTSMYLCASSFGVGRGSGELFFGEGSRLTVL.

The gene calls are TRBV27 and TRBJ2-7; 11 nucleotides line up with TRBD1. V shed 0 bases, J shed 6 bases, and the junction held 4 bases outside the gene matches. This CDR3 region has 15 residues. From germline, CDR1 is MNHEY and CDR2 SMNVEV (reference sequence). CDR3 in amino acids: CASSLSLGTGGEQYF. Here the CDR3 DNA reads TGTGCCAGCAGTTTATCCTTAGGGACAGGGGGCGAGCAGTACTTC.

V usage is TRBV7-8 and J usage is TRBJ2-2, with TRBD2 identical over 8 bases. After removal of 5 bases from V and 3 bases from J, the junction contained 8 bases not matched to a gene. Germline loops: CDR1 SGHVS, CDR2 FQNEAQ. The CDR3 totals 16 residues. The CDR3 loop reads CASSRRGGQDTGELFF. In DNA, the CDR3 is TGTGCCAGCAGCCGCCGGGGGGGCCAGGACACCGGGGAGCTGTTTTTT. The full variable domain, completed using reference TRBV7-8 and TRBJ2-2, is GAGVSQSPRYKVAKRGQDVALRCDPISGHVSLFWYQQALGQGPEFLTYFQNEAQLDKSGLPSDRFFAERPEGSVSTLKIQRTQQEDSAVYLCASSRRGGQDTGELFFGEGSRLTVL.

The genes are TRBV5-4 and TRBJ2-3; 8 bases map to TRBD2. CDR1 and CDR2 (germline): SGHNT, YYREEE (reference sequence). V gave up 0 bases and J gave up 2 bases; unmatched junction bases: 5. The CDR3 spans 16 residues. This CDR3 reads CASSLDQRGSTDTQYF. In DNA form, the CDR3 reads TGTGCCAGCAGCTTGGACCAGCGGGGGTCCACAGATACGCAGTATTTT.

The chain links TRBV2 to TRBJ1-5, with TRBD1 identical over 10 bases. Germline V gene sequence: CDR1 SNHLY, CDR2 FYNNEI. V lost 4 bases and J lost 4; bases outside the gene matches: 4. The CDR3 is 15 residues long. CDR3 coding DNA: TGTGCCAGCAGTGGACAGGGGGCGAGAAATCAGCCCCAGCATTTT. The encoded protein is CASSGQGARNQPQHF.

V is TRBV27 and J is TRBJ2-1; perhaps TRBD2 as D (6 bases). CDR3 length: 14 amino acids. V was cut by 6 bases and J by 4 bases, with 13 bases left in between. In germline, CDR1 is MNHEY, CDR2 SMNVEV (reference sequence). The DNA of the CDR3 is TGTGCCAGCAGCGTGCGGGGACTTTACAATGAGCAGTTCTTC. Amino acid sequence: CASSVRGLYNEQFF.

V is TRBV7-9 and J is TRBJ1-2; D is uncertain. V was pared by 3 bases and J by 8 bases, with 16 bases between. This CDR3 region has 14 residues. CDR1 and CDR2 from the germline V gene are SEHNR and FQNEAQ (reference sequence). CDR3 protein: CASSFPGPPGGYTF. CDR3 nucleotides: TGTGCCAGCAGCTTCCCCGGGCCACCGGGAGGCTACACCTTC.

The CDR3 loop reads CASSLERGRDTQYF. The CDR3 DNA reads as TGTGCCAGCAGCTTAGAGAGGGGGCGGGATACGCAGTATTTT. The gene calls are TRBV7-9 and TRBJ2-3, with TRBD1 matching over 7 bases. Germline V lookup: CDR1 SEHNR, CDR2 FQNEAQ (reference sequence). J gave up 6 bases and V 1 base, and 4 bases lay outside the gene matches. The CDR3 covers 14 residues.

This sequence joins TRBV2 and TRBJ1-2, with no clear D. V shed 11 bases and J shed 6 bases, with 19 bases lying between them. This CDR3 is built from 13 residues. Germline assignment: CDR1 SNHLY and CDR2 FYNNEI. The CDR3 is CARGTETRDGYTF. CDR3 bases: TGTGCCCGGGGAACAGAGACTCGGGATGGCTACACCTTC.

This clone was seen only a few times. This sequence joins TRBV5-1 and TRBJ1-4; maybe TRBD1 (6 bases). The CDR3 loop spans 14 amino acids. Trimming stripped 4 bases from V and 8 bases from J, with 15 bases between. Germline-derived CDR1 and CDR2 are SGHRS and YFSETQ. The CDR3 nucleotides read TGCGCCAGCAGCCTGCCAGGGGTAGGAGAAAAACTGTTTTTT. Protein: CASSLPGVGEKLFF.

The chain links TRBV29-1 to TRBJ2-7; 7 nucleotides agree with TRBD1. V was pared by 5 bases and J by 0 bases, with 4 bases of the junction left unmatched. CDR1 SQVTM and CDR2 ANQGSEA come from the germline V gene. CDR3 length equals 13 residues. CDR3 sequence (DNA): TGCAGCGTTCCGGGACAGATCTCCTACGAGCAGTACTTC. Its translation: CSVPGQISYEQYF.

The gene calls are TRBV10-3 and TRBJ2-6; the match to TRBD2 covers 7 bases. Trimming cost V 6 bases and J 4 bases; bases outside gene matches: 9. The CDR3 sequence is 16 residues long. From germline, CDR1 is ENHRY and CDR2 SYGVKD. DNA of the CDR3: TGTGCCATCAGGAAAGAAGCGGGAACAGGGGCCAACGTCCTGACTTTC. Its protein is CAIRKEAGTGANVLTF.

The chain employs TRBV28 and TRBJ1-5; D perhaps matches TRBD1 (5 bases). The CDR3 has 14 amino acids. Trimming removed 5 bases at V and 11 bases at J, with 19 bases between. Germline V CDR1 and CDR2: MDHEN, SYDVKM. The CDR3 nucleotides are TGTGCCAGCAGTATACGGGTGTCAGGGTTGTCCCAGCATTTT. Translated: CASSIRVSGLSQHF.

This chain links TRBV5-1 with TRBJ2-7; weak D call: TRBD1 (6 bases). The CDR3 loop spans 14 amino acids. Trimming left V 0 bases short and J 0 bases short, with 7 bases between. Germline V gene data show CDR1 as SGHRS and CDR2 as YFSETQ. The CDR3 protein is CASSLGTASYEQYF. CDR3 DNA: TGCGCCAGCAGCTTGGGGACAGCCTCCTACGAGCAGTACTTC.